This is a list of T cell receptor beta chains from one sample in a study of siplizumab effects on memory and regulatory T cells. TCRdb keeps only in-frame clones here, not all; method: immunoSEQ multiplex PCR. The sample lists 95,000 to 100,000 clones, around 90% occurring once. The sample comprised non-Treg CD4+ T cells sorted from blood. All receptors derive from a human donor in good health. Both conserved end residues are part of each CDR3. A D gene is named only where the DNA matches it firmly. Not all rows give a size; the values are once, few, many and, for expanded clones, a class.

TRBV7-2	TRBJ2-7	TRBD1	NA	CASSTRQGPYEQYF	TGTGCCAGCAGCACCAGACAGGGTCCCTACGAGCAGTACTTC
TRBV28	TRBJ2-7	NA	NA	CASTSEPDEQYF	TGTGCCAGCACTAGCGAGCCCGACGAGCAGTACTTC
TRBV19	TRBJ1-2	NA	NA	CASSTGDNYGYTF	TGTGCCAGTAGTACCGGAGATAACTATGGCTACACCTTC
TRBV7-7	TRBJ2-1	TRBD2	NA	CASSPSGSYNEQFF	TGTGCTAGCAGCCCTAGCGGGAGCTACAATGAGCAGTTCTTC
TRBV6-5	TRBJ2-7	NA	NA	CAIRPTRSSYEQYF	TGTGCCATCCGACCGACGCGGAGCTCCTACGAGCAGTACTTC
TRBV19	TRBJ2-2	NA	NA	CASSIGGGELFF	TGTGCCAGTAGTATAGGAGGCGGGGAGCTGTTTTTT
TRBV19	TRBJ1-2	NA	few	CASSRPMDKLYGYTF	TGTGCCAGTAGCCGACCGATGGACAAGCTCTATGGCTACACCTTC
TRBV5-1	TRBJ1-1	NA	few	CASSSTTRNTEAFF	TGCGCCAGCAGCTCCACGACAAGGAACACTGAAGCTTTCTTT
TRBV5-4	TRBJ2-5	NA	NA	CASSRGVQTQYF	TGTGCCAGCAGCAGGGGCGTACAGACCCAGTACTTC
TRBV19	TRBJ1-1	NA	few	CASSTTGNTEAFF	TGTGCCAGTAGTACCACAGGGAACACTGAAGCTTTCTTT
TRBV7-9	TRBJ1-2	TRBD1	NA	CASSLTGNNYGYTF	TGTGCCAGCAGCTTGACAGGGAATAACTATGGCTACACCTTC
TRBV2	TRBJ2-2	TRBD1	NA	CASRTGSNTGELFF	TGTGCCAGCAGGACAGGGTCGAACACCGGGGAGCTGTTTTTT
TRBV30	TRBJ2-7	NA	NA	CAWSPEGDEQYF	TGTGCCTGGAGTCCTGAGGGCGACGAGCAGTACTTC
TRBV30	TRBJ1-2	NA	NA	CAWSGQGNYGYTF	TGTGCCTGGAGTGGGCAGGGCAACTATGGCTACACCTTC
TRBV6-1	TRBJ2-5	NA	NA	CASSRQYETQYF	TGTGCCAGCAGCCGACAGTACGAGACCCAGTACTTC
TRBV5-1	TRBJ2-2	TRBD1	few	CASSLGQGAVGELFF	TGCGCCAGCAGCTTGGGCCAGGGGGCTGTCGGGGAGCTGTTTTTT
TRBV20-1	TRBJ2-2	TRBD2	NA	CSAAGAGELFF	TGCAGTGCCGCGGGGGCCGGGGAGCTGTTTTTT
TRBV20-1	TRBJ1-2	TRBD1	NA	CSARDRAGYTF	TGCAGTGCTCGGGACAGGGCCGGCTACACCTTC
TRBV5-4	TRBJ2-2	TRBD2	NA	CASSPSGRAATGELFF	TGTGCCAGCAGCCCAAGCGGGAGGGCCGCCACCGGGGAGCTGTTTTTT
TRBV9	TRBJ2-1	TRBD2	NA	CASSAGLATYNEQFF	TGTGCCAGCAGCGCGGGACTAGCCACCTACAATGAGCAGTTCTTC
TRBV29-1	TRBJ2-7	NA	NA	CSGRVRGRAYEQYF	TGCAGCGGGAGGGTTAGGGGTAGAGCCTACGAGCAGTACTTC
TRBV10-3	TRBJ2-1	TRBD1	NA	CAIRSGTGGYNEQFF	TGTGCCATCAGATCCGGGACAGGGGGCTACAATGAGCAGTTCTTC
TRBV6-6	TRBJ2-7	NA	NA	CASSYQQARGEQYF	TGTGCCAGCAGTTACCAACAGGCGAGGGGCGAGCAGTACTTC
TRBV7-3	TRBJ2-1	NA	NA	CAGSPGLPRGYNEQFF	TGTGCCGGGTCCCCGGGACTCCCAAGGGGATACAATGAGCAGTTCTTC
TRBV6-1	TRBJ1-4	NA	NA	CATLVGINEKLFF	TGTGCCACCCTCGTGGGGATTAATGAAAAACTGTTTTTT
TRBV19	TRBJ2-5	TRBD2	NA	CASTQSGGSQETQYF	TGTGCCAGTACGCAGAGCGGGGGATCCCAAGAGACCCAGTACTTC
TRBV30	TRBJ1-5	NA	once	CAWTSGSQWNQPQHF	TGTGCCTGGACTTCGGGCAGCCAGTGGAATCAGCCCCAGCATTTT
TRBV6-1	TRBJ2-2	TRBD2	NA	CASTGGEGGTGELFF	TGTGCCAGCACCGGGGGGGAGGGCGGCACCGGGGAGCTGTTTTTT
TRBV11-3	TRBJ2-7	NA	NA	CASSFSGTIAYEQYF	TGTGCCAGCAGCTTTTCGGGGACGATTGCCTACGAGCAGTACTTC
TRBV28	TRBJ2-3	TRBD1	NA	CASSSPGQGLRTDTQYF	TGTGCCAGCAGTTCTCCGGGACAGGGGTTGCGCACAGATACGCAGTATTTT
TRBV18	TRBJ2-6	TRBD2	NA	CASSPPRWAGGSGANVLTF	TGTGCCAGCTCACCGCCCCGATGGGCGGGAGGCTCTGGGGCCAACGTCCTGACTTTC
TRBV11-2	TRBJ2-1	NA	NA	CASSRDWSSYNEQFF	TGTGCCAGCAGCCGTGACTGGAGCTCCTACAATGAGCAGTTCTTC
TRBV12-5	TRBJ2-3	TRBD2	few	CASGSGGTTTDTQYF	TGTGCTAGTGGTAGCGGGGGGACAACCACAGATACGCAGTATTTT
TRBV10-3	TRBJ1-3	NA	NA	CASAGSGNTIYF	TGTGCCTCCGCGGGGTCTGGAAACACCATATATTTT
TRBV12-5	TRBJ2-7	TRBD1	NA	CASGTGQGSYEQYF	TGTGCTAGTGGTACGGGACAGGGATCCTACGAGCAGTACTTC
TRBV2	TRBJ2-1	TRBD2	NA	CASSPSGRAHNEQFF	TGTGCCAGCAGCCCAAGCGGGAGGGCCCACAATGAGCAGTTCTTC
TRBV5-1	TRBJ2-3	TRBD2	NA	CASSPAGRGTDTQYF	TGCGCCAGCAGCCCGGCCGGGAGGGGCACAGATACGCAGTATTTT
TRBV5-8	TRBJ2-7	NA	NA	CASSLDRAAYEQYF	TGTGCCAGCAGCTTGGACAGGGCCGCCTACGAGCAGTACTTC
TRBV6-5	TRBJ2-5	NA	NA	CASSYSSGLLETQYF	TGTGCCAGCAGTTACTCGAGCGGTCTACTGGAGACCCAGTACTTC
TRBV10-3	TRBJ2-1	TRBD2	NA	CAITTGLAGVSYNEQFF	TGTGCCATCACGACTGGGCTAGCGGGAGTCTCCTACAATGAGCAGTTCTTC
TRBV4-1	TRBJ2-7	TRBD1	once	CASSQELSGQGHYEQYF	TGCGCCAGCAGCCAAGAGTTATCCGGACAGGGGCACTACGAGCAGTACTTC
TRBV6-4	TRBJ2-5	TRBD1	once	CASSYRDRKETQYF	TGTGCCAGCAGCTACCGGGACAGAAAAGAGACCCAGTACTTC
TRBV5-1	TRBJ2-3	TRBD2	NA	CASSFGTSGRGADTQYF	TGCGCCAGCAGCTTCGGGACTAGCGGGAGAGGGGCAGATACGCAGTATTTT
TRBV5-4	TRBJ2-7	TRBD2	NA	CASSGGTSGRPTYEQYF	TGTGCCAGCAGTGGGGGCACTAGCGGGAGGCCAACCTACGAGCAGTACTTC
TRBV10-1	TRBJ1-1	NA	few	CASSELGRPTEAFF	TGCGCCAGCAGTGAGCTTGGACGGCCCACTGAAGCTTTCTTT
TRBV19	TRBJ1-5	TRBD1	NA	CASNKRDRSNQPQHF	TGTGCCAGTAATAAGAGGGACAGAAGCAATCAGCCCCAGCATTTT
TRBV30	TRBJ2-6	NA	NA	CAGDLWGAGANVLTF	TGTGCCGGAGATCTTTGGGGTGCAGGGGCCAACGTCCTGACTTTC
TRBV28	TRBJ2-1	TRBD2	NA	CASSSSPSGGPLFF	TGTGCCAGCAGTTCCTCCCCTAGCGGCGGTCCTCTGTTCTTC
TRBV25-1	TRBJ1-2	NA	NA	CASSEIGYTF	TGTGCCAGCAGTGAAATCGGCTACACCTTC
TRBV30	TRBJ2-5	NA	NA	CAWSQRETQYF	TGTGCCTGGAGCCAGCGAGAGACCCAGTACTTC
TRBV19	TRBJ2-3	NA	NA	CASSSRFSSGTDTQYF	TGTGCCAGTAGTAGTCGGTTTTCTAGCGGCACAGATACGCAGTATTTT
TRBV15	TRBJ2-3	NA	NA	CATRNRVTDTQYF	TGTGCCACCAGGAACAGGGTCACAGATACGCAGTATTTT
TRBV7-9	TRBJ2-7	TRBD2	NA	CASSSWTSWDEQYF	TGTGCCAGCAGCTCCTGGACTAGCTGGGACGAGCAGTACTTC
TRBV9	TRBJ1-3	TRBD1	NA	CASSGQGVYSGNTIYF	TGTGCCAGCAGCGGACAGGGGGTTTACTCTGGAAACACCATATATTTT
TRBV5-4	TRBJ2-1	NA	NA	CASNLGPSEEQFF	TGTGCCAGCAACTTGGGGCCGTCAGAGGAGCAGTTCTTC
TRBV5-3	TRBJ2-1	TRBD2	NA	CARSHVTSSGEEYNEQFF	TGTGCCAGAAGTCACGTGACGTCTAGCGGGGAGGAATACAATGAGCAGTTCTTC
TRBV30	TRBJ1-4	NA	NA	CASPLMGEKLFF	TGTGCCTCCCCTTTGATGGGGGAAAAACTGTTTTTT
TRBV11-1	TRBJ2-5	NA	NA	CASSFPRETQYF	TGTGCCAGCAGCTTCCCGCGGGAGACCCAGTACTTC